Below are 19 T cell receptor beta chains sequenced from a single sample in a study of blood T cell repertoires in COVID-19. Profiled with immunoSEQ multiplex PCR; TCRdb holds only in-frame clones, not every one. Of 300,000 to 400,000 clones detected, approximately 86% appear once; the ten largest clones hold approximately 4.6%. Sequenced: PBMCs or T cells enriched from blood (not recorded which). Source of these receptors: a woman between 35 and 50 years old with acute COVID-19.

V is TRBV4-3 and J is TRBJ1-5; possible D gene TRBD1, 5 bases. Trimming cost V 0 bases and J 1 base, with 10 bases left between them. This CDR3 region has 16 residues. Per the germline V gene, CDR1 is LGHNA and CDR2 is YSLEER. The CDR3 DNA is TGCGCCAGCAGCCAAGAATTAGGGGTGAGCAATCAGCCCCAGCATTTT. Translating it yields CASSQELGVSNQPQHF.

In DNA form, the CDR3 reads TGTGCCAGCAGCCTAGGACAATTGAACACTGAAGCTTTCTTT. This translates into CASSLGQLNTEAFF. The chain recombines TRBV11-2 with TRBJ1-1; D may be TRBD1 (5 bases). Trimming stripped 5 bases from V and 0 bases from J, with 10 bases between. CDR1 SGHAT and CDR2 FQNNGV come from the germline V gene. CDR3 size: 14 residues. Based on the CDR3 plus reference TRBV11-2 and TRBJ1-1, the full variable domain is EAGVAQSPRYKIIEKRQSVAFWCNPISGHATLYWYQQILGQGPKLLIQFQNNGVVDDSQLPKDRFSAERLKGVDSTLKIQPAKLEDSAVYLCASSLGQLNTEAFFGQGTRLTVV.

V usage is TRBV10-1 and J usage is TRBJ2-3, with a weak D call TRBD2 (5 bases). Trimming removed 8 bases from V and 4 bases from J, with 19 bases in between. The CDR3 is made up of 15 amino acids. Per the germline V gene, CDR1 is WNHNN and CDR2 is SYGVQD (reference sequence). As DNA, the CDR3 is TGCGCCAGCCCACTAGGAAGCTACCAGCCAGATACGCAGTATTTT. As protein: CASPLGSYQPDTQYF.

In this sample, this clone turned up once. The V and J genes are TRBV7-2 and TRBJ1-1, with 7 bases aligning to TRBD1. The CDR3 consists of 14 residues. From germline, CDR1 is SGHTA and CDR2 FQGNSA. V shed 2 bases, J shed 6 bases, and the junction held 6 bases outside the gene matches. The CDR3 sequence is CASSLNRQGSEAFF. For the CDR3, the DNA is TGTGCCAGCAGCTTAAACCGACAGGGTTCTGAAGCTTTCTTT.

The chain links TRBV5-5 to TRBJ2-7; 8 nucleotides line up with TRBD1. The germline V gene encodes CDR1 SGHKS and CDR2 YYEKEE (reference sequence). The CDR3 is made up of 17 amino acids. Trimming removed 2 bases from V and 5 bases from J; junction bases left unmatched: 15. This chain's CDR3 is CASSFGVQGARGDEQYF. The CDR3 DNA follows: TGTGCCAGCAGCTTTGGGGTCCAGGGGGCAAGAGGCGACGAGCAGTACTTC.

The V call is TRBV7-2, the J call TRBJ2-2, with 10 nucleotides matching TRBD2. The CDR3 extends over 16 amino acids. Germline loops: CDR1 SGHTA, CDR2 FQGNSA. J lost 5 bases, V lost 0 bases, and 3 bases had no gene match. The DNA for the CDR3 is TGTGCCAGCAGCTTAGCGACTAGCGGGTTTACCGGGGAGCTGTTTTTT. Protein: CASSLATSGFTGELFF.

The chain couples TRBV7-9 to TRBJ1-1; D perhaps matches TRBD1 (6 bases). There are 15 residues in the CDR3. V was pared by 1 base and J by 0 bases, with 9 bases between. Germline CDR1 is SEHNR and CDR2 is FQNEAQ (reference sequence). The CDR3 here is CASSLVTGMNTEAFF. The CDR3 DNA reads as TGTGCCAGCAGCTTAGTAACAGGGATGAACACTGAAGCTTTCTTT. Together with reference TRBV7-9 and TRBJ1-1, the CDR3 gives the full variable domain: DTGVSQNPRHKITKRGQNVTFRCDPISEHNRLYWYRQTLGQGPEFLTYFQNEAQLEKSRLLSDRFSAERPKGSFSTLEIQRTEQGDSAMYLCASSLVTGMNTEAFFGQGTRLTVV.

The CDR3 sequence: CASKGQVDTQYF. In DNA, the CDR3 is TGTGCCAGCAAAGGACAGGTTGATACGCAGTATTTT. The chain is built from TRBV13 and TRBJ2-3, with 7 bases identical to TRBD1. Germline V gene sequence: CDR1 PRHDT, CDR2 FYEKMQ (reference sequence). V was clipped by 7 bases and J by 6 bases; unmatched bases: 4. The CDR3 spans 12 residues.

The genes are TRBV7-2 and TRBJ1-6; the D is unclear. V was trimmed by 7 bases and J by 7 bases, leaving 20 bases between them. The germline V gene has CDR1 SGHTA and CDR2 FQGNSA. The CDR3 consists of 16 residues. The CDR3 bases are TGTGCCAGCAATCGCCCGCCGCCATCGGGGAATTCACCCCTCCACTTT. As protein: CASNRPPPSGNSPLHF.

The count of this clone is one. The chain uses TRBV3-1 (or the pseudogene TRBV3-2) and TRBJ1-1; 7 bases are shared with TRBD1. Germline-derived CDR1 and CDR2 are LGHDT and YNNKEL (reference sequence). CDR3 length: 12 residues. The V and J ends lost 4 bases and 10 bases, in that order; junction bases with no gene match: 6. The CDR3 loop is CASSLYQGGAFF. The CDR3 DNA sequence: TGTGCCAGCAGCCTTTATCAGGGGGGAGCTTTCTTT.

This clone appeared a single time. The chain employs TRBV12-3 or TRBV12-4 and TRBJ1-1, with D tentatively TRBD1 (6 bases). The germline V and J ends were trimmed by 3 bases and 8 bases, with 13 bases remaining between them. The CDR3 totals 13 residues. This CDR3 is CASSLGARTEAFF. The CDR3 bases are TGTGCCAGCAGTTTGGGGGCGAGGACAGAAGCTTTCTTT.

The chain couples TRBV6-2 or TRBV6-3 to TRBJ2-1, with TRBD2 matching over 9 bases. Trimming cost V 5 bases and J 3 bases; bases outside gene matches: 14. This CDR3 has 18 residues. Per the germline V gene, CDR1 is MNHEY and CDR2 is SVGEGT. The CDR3 region has the DNA TGTGCCAGCAGTCATCGGGTAGCGGGAGTCGTGGGCTACAATGAGCAGTTCTTC. This codes for CASSHRVAGVVGYNEQFF.

CDR3 residues: CASSQEWGTRTGGNGYTF. The DNA for the CDR3 is TGCGCCAGCAGCCAAGAGTGGGGAACAAGGACAGGGGGGAATGGCTACACCTTC. J is TRBJ1-2 and V is TRBV4-3; 10 bases are a match to TRBD1. From germline, CDR1 is LGHNA and CDR2 YSLEER. Trimming cost V 0 bases and J 6 bases; bases outside gene matches: 13. This CDR3 spans 18 amino acids.

The genes are TRBV7-3 and TRBJ2-6, with D possibly TRBD1 on 5 matching bases. CDR3 length equals 15 residues. V lost 2 bases to trimming and J lost 2 bases, with 7 bases between them. Germline-derived CDR1 and CDR2 are SGHTA and FQGTGA. The CDR3: CASSLQGPGANVLTF. The CDR3 DNA reads TGTGCCAGCAGCTTACAGGGCCCTGGGGCCAACGTCCTGACTTTC.

The chain carries TRBV6-2 or TRBV6-3 and TRBJ2-7; 10 bases match TRBD1. This CDR3 spans 14 amino acids. The V segment lost 0 bases and the J segment 5 bases; nucleotides outside the gene matches: 1. Germline CDR1 MNHEY, CDR2 SVGEGT. In DNA form, the CDR3 reads TGTGCCAGCAGTTACTCGGGGACAGGGGACGAGCAGTACTTC. Its translation is CASSYSGTGDEQYF.

This chain uses TRBV15 with TRBJ1-2; possible D gene TRBD1, 6 bases. CDR3 length equals 13 residues. Germline CDR1 and CDR2: LNHNV and YYDKDF (reference sequence). The V gene lost 1 base and the J gene lost 7 bases, with 10 bases spanning the gap. The chain's CDR3 is CATSRVAGAGYTF. CDR3 nucleotide sequence: TGTGCCACCAGCAGAGTAGCGGGGGCTGGCTACACCTTC.

The chain joins TRBV5-4 to TRBJ1-2, with D possibly being TRBD1 (5 bases). Germline assignment: CDR1 SGHNT and CDR2 YYREEE (reference sequence). The V gene lost 0 bases and the J gene lost 8 bases, with 23 bases spanning the gap. CDR3 size: 17 residues. The CDR3 loop reads CASSLGPQPGQGRGYTF. CDR3 DNA: TGTGCCAGCAGCTTGGGACCGCAACCAGGGCAGGGAAGGGGCTACACCTTC.

This clone was counted a single time. The chain links TRBV28 to TRBJ1-1; maybe TRBD1 (6 bases). V shed 6 bases and J shed 1 base, with 12 bases lying between them. The CDR3 spans 14 residues. CDR1 is MDHEN, CDR2 SYDVKM, per germline. The CDR3 spells CASSLTDRNTEAFF. In DNA form, the CDR3 reads TGTGCCAGCAGCCTAACGGACAGGAACACTGAAGCTTTCTTT.

A single count supports this clone. V usage is TRBV9 and J usage is TRBJ2-5, with 11 bases fitting TRBD2. The trim removed 4 bases at V and 1 base at J, leaving 6 bases unmatched. Germline V CDR1 and CDR2: SGDLS, YYNGEE. This CDR3 contains 16 residues. CDR3 sequence (DNA): TGTGCCAGCAGCTTTAGCGGGGGGGAGATCCAAGAGACCCAGTACTTC. Translating gives CASSFSGGEIQETQYF. Combining the CDR3 with reference TRBV9 and TRBJ2-5 gives the whole variable domain DSGVTQTPKHLITATGQRVTLRCSPRSGDLSVYWYQQSLDQGLQFLIQYYNGEERAKGNILERFSAQQFPDLHSELNLSSLELGDSALYFCASSFSGGEIQETQYFGPGTRLLVL.